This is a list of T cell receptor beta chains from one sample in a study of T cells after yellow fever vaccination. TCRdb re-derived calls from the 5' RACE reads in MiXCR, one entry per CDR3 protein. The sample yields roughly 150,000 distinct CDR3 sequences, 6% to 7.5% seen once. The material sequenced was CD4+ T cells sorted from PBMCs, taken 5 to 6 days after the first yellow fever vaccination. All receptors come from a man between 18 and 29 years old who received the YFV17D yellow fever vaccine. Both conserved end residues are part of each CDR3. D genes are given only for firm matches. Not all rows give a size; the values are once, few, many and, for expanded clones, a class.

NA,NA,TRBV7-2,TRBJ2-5,CASSLAQGATQYF,TGTGCCAGCAGCTTAGCCCAGGGAGCTACCCAGTACTTC
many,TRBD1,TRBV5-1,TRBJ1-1,CASSLGSGQGTPTEAFF,TGCGCCAGCAGCTTGGGGTCGGGACAGGGGACCCCCACTGAAGCTTTCTTT
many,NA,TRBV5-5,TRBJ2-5,CASSLGISGTQYF,TGTGCCAGCAGCTTGGGGATTTCGGGGACCCAGTACTTC
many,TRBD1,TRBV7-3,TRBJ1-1,CASSPNRGPTEAFF,TGTGCCAGCAGCCCAAACAGGGGGCCCACTGAAGCTTTCTTT
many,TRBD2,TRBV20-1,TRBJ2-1,CSARDAGGGYNEQFF,TGCAGTGCTAGAGATGCGGGCGGGGGCTACAATGAGCAGTTCTTC
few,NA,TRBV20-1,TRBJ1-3,CSARDPNRPENTIYF,TGCAGTGCTAGAGATCCTAACAGGCCAGAGAACACCATATATTTT
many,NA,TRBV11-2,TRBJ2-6,CASSSYRVDRSGANVLTF,TGTGCCAGCAGCTCTTACAGGGTAGACCGCTCTGGGGCCAACGTCCTGACTTTC
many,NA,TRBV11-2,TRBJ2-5,CASSLEGYGDQYF,TGTGCCAGCAGCTTAGAGGGGTACGGAGACCAATACTTC
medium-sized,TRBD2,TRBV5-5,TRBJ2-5,CASSLNSGGAETQYF,TGTGCCAGCAGCTTGAATAGCGGGGGGGCCGAGACCCAGTACTTC
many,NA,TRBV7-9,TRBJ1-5,CASSSGMGPQHF,TGTGCCAGCAGCTCAGGGATGGGGCCCCAGCATTTT